Listed below are T cell receptor beta chains from one sample, sequenced in a study of blood T cell repertoires in COVID-19. Assay: immunoSEQ multiplex PCR; the TCRdb copy retains only in-frame clones and omits some. The sample includes more than 150,000 clones, over 75% of them seen just once. Sequenced sample: peripheral blood. The receptors were sampled from a man aged 50 to 59 who had recovered from COVID-19. Both conserved end residues are part of each CDR3. The listing skips clone size in some rows; elsewhere it reads once, few, many or a size class.

j_gene: TRBJ2-2; abundance: -; v_gene: TRBV5-1; CDR3aa: CASTSGTVNTGELFF
j_gene: TRBJ2-3; abundance: -; v_gene: TRBV27; CDR3aa: CASSFLTSAVPDTQYF
j_gene: TRBJ2-7; abundance: -; v_gene: TRBV6-5; CDR3aa: CASSLTGSYEQYF
j_gene: TRBJ1-4; abundance: -; v_gene: TRBV11-2; CDR3aa: CASSKTGFNEKLFF
j_gene: TRBJ2-7; abundance: -; v_gene: TRBV7-9; CDR3aa: CASSLVGAVPVYEQYF
j_gene: TRBJ1-2; abundance: -; v_gene: TRBV27; CDR3aa: CASRNDRAPYGYTF
j_gene: TRBJ1-3; abundance: many; v_gene: TRBV2; CDR3aa: CASSLQGQGNTIYF
j_gene: TRBJ2-7; abundance: -; v_gene: TRBV6-1; CDR3aa: CASSEPGQIPSYEQYF
j_gene: TRBJ2-5; abundance: -; v_gene: TRBV10-3; CDR3aa: CAISPSGRVRETQYF
j_gene: TRBJ2-1; abundance: -; v_gene: TRBV10-1; CDR3aa: CASSEAAKTPYNEQFF
j_gene: TRBJ1-5; abundance: -; v_gene: TRBV27; CDR3aa: CASRRQYSNQPQHF
j_gene: TRBJ1-2; abundance: once; v_gene: TRBV4-3; CDR3aa: CASSQGAYYGYTF
j_gene: TRBJ1-6; abundance: -; v_gene: TRBV9; CDR3aa: CASSVTGQANSPLHF
j_gene: TRBJ1-4; abundance: -; v_gene: TRBV30; CDR3aa: CAWSAPGVRGEKLFF
j_gene: TRBJ2-7; abundance: -; v_gene: TRBV28; CDR3aa: CASSHQGLVAVF
j_gene: TRBJ2-7; abundance: -; v_gene: TRBV28; CDR3aa: CASSLFWRVNLLPGRDEQYF
j_gene: TRBJ1-3; abundance: -; v_gene: TRBV28; CDR3aa: CASSPPDRTLPREQF
j_gene: TRBJ2-2; abundance: -; v_gene: TRBV24-1; CDR3aa: CATSLGSGELFF
j_gene: TRBJ2-7; abundance: -; v_gene: TRBV3-1/TRBV3-2; CDR3aa: CASSQAVGGSYEQYF
j_gene: TRBJ2-1; abundance: -; v_gene: TRBV30; CDR3aa: CAWSPFAGGTYEQFF
j_gene: TRBJ2-7; abundance: few; v_gene: TRBV7-9; CDR3aa: CASSLELGTTSYEQYF
j_gene: TRBJ1-2; abundance: few; v_gene: TRBV28; CDR3aa: CASQIQGYYGYTF
j_gene: TRBJ2-1; abundance: -; v_gene: TRBV6-2/TRBV6-3; CDR3aa: CASSSPLAGSYNEQFF
j_gene: TRBJ2-7; abundance: -; v_gene: TRBV4-1; CDR3aa: CASSPGQGTGEQYF
j_gene: TRBJ1-1; abundance: -; v_gene: TRBV12-3/TRBV12-4; CDR3aa: CASRTGGYTEAFF
j_gene: TRBJ1-2; abundance: -; v_gene: TRBV10-3; CDR3aa: CAISPTGVLTYGGYTF
j_gene: TRBJ2-1; abundance: -; v_gene: TRBV6-4; CDR3aa: CASSGSVYNEQFF
j_gene: TRBJ2-4; abundance: -; v_gene: TRBV15; CDR3aa: CATSRDLNQVAKNIQYF
j_gene: TRBJ2-2; abundance: few; v_gene: TRBV4-3; CDR3aa: CASSQKLAETGELFF
j_gene: TRBJ1-3; abundance: -; v_gene: TRBV4-3; CDR3aa: CASSQDIRGAGNTIYF
j_gene: TRBJ1-1; abundance: -; v_gene: TRBV7-8; CDR3aa: CASSLVEGRTEAFF
j_gene: TRBJ2-1; abundance: -; v_gene: TRBV10-3; CDR3aa: CAIKASGGSYNEQFF
j_gene: TRBJ2-2; abundance: -; v_gene: TRBV14; CDR3aa: CASSPYNTGELFF
j_gene: TRBJ1-3; abundance: -; v_gene: TRBV30; CDR3aa: CASLFRGYSGNTIYF